This TCR beta chain was identified in a study of regulatory T cells in long-lasting Graves disease. As for the study in general: New Graves' disease cases had less than 3 months of antithyroid drugs. General study results and limits: TCR diversity in persistent Graves' patients was below that of newly diagnosed ones.

Described time point: newly diagnosed GD, antithyroid drugs for less than 3 months. Isolated PBMC RNA provided the starting material for the TCR library. Construction of the TCR beta libraries employed iRepertoire HTBI primers in conjunction with Arm-PCR of CDR3 regions. TCRdb reanalysed the multiplex PCR reads using MiXCR and keeps one entry per CDR3 protein. Of roughly 350,000 distinct CDR3 sequences in the sample, around 15% were seen once. The table lists this clonotype with many counts. Its antigen is unidentified. The sample also formed part of further work on T cells in Graves' hyperthyroidism and ophthalmopathy. As that study records: Hyperthyroidism in the patients, aged 18 to 65, was newly diagnosed and under 2 months in duration. Blood also carried most thyroid clonotypes expanded above 0.001.

This TCR came from a woman between 18 and 29 years old with Graves disease. The specimen comprised peripheral blood mononuclear cells (PBMCs), sampled at new diagnosis, from a patient treated with antithyroid drugs.

The CDR3 bases are TGCAGTGCTAGAGATTTTAGCGGGGGACCCAGCTCCTACGAGCAGTACTTC. Its translation: CSARDFSGGPSSYEQYF. The chain employs TRBV20-1 and TRBJ2-7; the match to TRBD2 covers 9 bases. The CDR3 is 17 residues long. Trimming removed 0 bases from V and 0 bases from J; junction bases left unmatched: 9. Germline V gene sequence: CDR1 DFQATT, CDR2 SNEGSKA (reference sequence).